This T cell receptor beta chain stems from a study of pediatric ulcerative colitis. Points from the study as a whole: Total lymphocyte DNA, not sorted subsets, was the template. Rectal repertoires separated controls, mild-moderate and acute severe colitis.

Concerning this clone itself: Its target is unknown.

The blood sample was taken during the colonoscopy visit. Data came from immunoSEQ multiplex PCR; TCRdb stores just in-frame clones and leaves some out. The repertoire holds more than 50,000 clones, with about nine tenths as singletons. The sample taken for sequencing was blood. This receptor was taken from a boy aged 5-17 years who was a control in a study of pediatric ulcerative colitis.

The CDR3 sequence is CASSYTTTNEKLFF. CDR3 nucleotides: TGCGCCAGCAGCTACACCACAACTAATGAAAAACTGTTTTTT. The chain links TRBV5-1 to TRBJ1-4; D is undetermined. Trimming shortened V by 3 bases and J by 0 bases, and 6 bases separated the two germline ends. The CDR3 consists of 14 residues. CDR1 is SGHRS, CDR2 YFSETQ, per germline.